Shown below are 17 T cell receptor beta chains from a single sample sequenced in a study of a mutant IDH1 vaccine in newly diagnosed glioma. These receptors are not linked to any known antigen. Time point specified: week 23, last vaccination. Every vaccine dose comprised 300 ug of mutant IDH1 20-mer peptide plus topical imiquimod. The protocol was immunoSEQ multiplex PCR, while the TCRdb copy is restricted to in-frame clones and leaves out a portion. The table lists around 56,000 clones, about 81% of them singletons. The sample in question was PBMCs, obtained from a glioma patient whose treatment included an IDH1 peptide vaccine. The receptors derive from a woman in her 40s with glioma. Some clones in this sample may be carry-over from other donors' samples.

The chain has TRBV5-1 and TRBJ2-3, with D uncertain. There are 16 residues in the CDR3. V was cut by 6 bases and J by 0 bases, with 17 bases left in between. CDR1 and CDR2 (germline): SGHRS, YFSETQ. This CDR3 reads CASTTGARASTDTQYF. The CDR3 nucleotides read TGCGCCAGCACTACCGGAGCCCGCGCGAGCACAGATACGCAGTATTTT.

The chain is built from TRBV9 and TRBJ2-3; no clear D gene. The CDR3 sequence is 17 residues long. Per germline, CDR1 SGDLS and CDR2 YYNGEE. Trimming removed 0 bases from V and 1 base from J, with 15 bases in between. The CDR3 reads CASSVAMSPRGTDTQYF. The CDR3, as DNA: TGTGCCAGCAGCGTAGCTATGTCACCAAGGGGCACAGATACGCAGTATTTT.

The V and J genes are TRBV18 and TRBJ1-2; no clear D. Germline V gene sequence: CDR1 KGHSH, CDR2 LQKENI. The CDR3 is 16 residues long. V gave up 4 bases and J gave up 7 bases, with 22 bases separating them. The CDR3 loop is CASSRSVVELEGGYTF. The CDR3 nucleotides are TGTGCCAGCTCACGGAGCGTGGTGGAGCTCGAGGGTGGCTACACCTTC.

The V and J genes are TRBV9 and TRBJ2-7; 10 positions agree with TRBD1. CDR1 is SGDLS and CDR2 is YYNGEE in the germline V gene. The CDR3 runs 15 residues. V lost 4 bases and J lost 6; bases outside the gene matches: 10. CDR3 region: CASSYSGTGASEQYF. As DNA, the CDR3 is TGTGCCAGCAGCTACTCCGGGACAGGGGCGAGCGAGCAGTACTTC. The variable domain in full, with the rest retrieved from reference TRBV9 and TRBJ2-7, is DSGVTQTPKHLITATGQRVTLRCSPRSGDLSVYWYQQSLDQGLQFLIQYYNGEERAKGNILERFSAQQFPDLHSELNLSSLELGDSALYFCASSYSGTGASEQYFGPGTRLTVT.

The chain recombines TRBV7-2 with TRBJ1-2, with D perhaps TRBD1 (5 bases). CDR3 length: 15 amino acids. Trimming cost V 5 bases and J 0 bases, with 13 bases left between them. The germline gives CDR1 SGHTA, CDR2 FQGNSA. CDR3 region: CASSRSAGTNYGYTF. CDR3 DNA sequence: TGTGCCAGCAGCCGCTCGGCAGGGACTAACTATGGCTACACCTTC.

The chain is built from TRBV7-2 and TRBJ2-1; D might be TRBD2 (6 bases). Germline CDR1 SGHTA, CDR2 FQGNSA. V was shortened by 4 bases and J by 8 bases, with 15 bases between the two germline ends. The CDR3 is 14 residues long. The CDR3 is CASSSTGGKYEQFF. For the CDR3, the DNA is TGTGCCAGCAGCTCCACCGGGGGAAAGTATGAGCAGTTCTTC.

V usage is TRBV2 and J usage is TRBJ1-5, with D possibly TRBD1 on 6 matching bases. Trimming removed 6 bases at V and 2 bases at J, with 17 bases between. The length of the CDR3 is 16 residues. Germline assignment: CDR1 SNHLY and CDR2 FYNNEI. DNA for the CDR3: TGTGCCAGCAGCTGGGGACACTCCGGGGGCAATCAGCCCCAGCATTTT. Residues: CASSWGHSGGNQPQHF.

The chain combines TRBV21-1 with TRBJ2-7. TRBV21-1 is listed as a pseudogene. This CDR3 is 10 amino acids long. CDR3 protein: CASGNCEQYF. As DNA, the CDR3 is TGTGCCAGTGGGAACTGCGAGCAGTACTTC.

A single count supports this clone. The chain has TRBV5-1 and TRBJ1-4, with D perhaps matching TRBD1 (5 bases). V was shortened by 0 bases and J by 6 bases, with 15 bases between the two germline ends. Germline CDR1 and CDR2: SGHRS and YFSETQ. This CDR3 has 16 amino acids. In DNA, the CDR3 is TGCGCCAGCAGCTTGGAACGTGAGGGGCCCGATGAAAAACTGTTTTTT. It translates to CASSLEREGPDEKLFF.

The genes are TRBV6-1 and TRBJ2-7; the D gene is possibly TRBD1 (5 bases). Per germline, CDR1 MNHNS and CDR2 SASEGT. The germline V and J ends were trimmed by 4 bases and 3 bases, with 13 bases remaining between them. The CDR3 is made up of 14 amino acids. CDR3 protein: CASSGRGSHYEQYF. The CDR3 DNA follows: TGTGCCAGCAGTGGAAGGGGTTCCCACTACGAGCAGTACTTC.

This chain uses TRBV30 with TRBJ2-7, with D unclear. This CDR3 contains 11 residues. Germline V gene lookup returns CDR1 GTSNPN and CDR2 SVGIG (reference sequence). Trimming cost V 2 bases and J 1 base, with 3 bases left between them. The DNA of the CDR3 is TGTGCCTGGAGTCGTTCCTACGAGCAGTACTTC. This encodes CAWSRSYEQYF.

V and J are TRBV9 and TRBJ2-1, with 9 bases lining up with TRBD1. Germline V lookup: CDR1 SGDLS, CDR2 YYNGEE. This CDR3 is built from 15 residues. Trimming removed 0 bases from V and 5 bases from J; junction bases left unmatched: 3. In nucleotides, the CDR3 is TGTGCCAGCAGCGTAGTACAGGGGGCAAACAATGAGCAGTTCTTC. Translating it yields CASSVVQGANNEQFF.

This rearrangement joins TRBV27 to TRBJ2-3; the match to TRBD2 covers 8 bases. V was pared by 5 bases and J by 3 bases, with 10 bases of the junction left unmatched. From germline, CDR1 is MNHEY and CDR2 SMNVEV (reference sequence). The CDR3 is made up of 16 amino acids. DNA of the CDR3: TGTGCCAGCAGTCCCCTGGGCGGGGGGAGAACAGATACGCAGTATTTT. Residues: CASSPLGGGRTDTQYF.

In its sample, this clone was seen once. V and J are TRBV4-1 and TRBJ1-2; D is possibly TRBD1 (6 bases). CDR3 size: 14 residues. V lost 3 bases and J lost 6, with 14 bases in between. From germline, CDR1 is MGHRA and CDR2 YSYEKL. The DNA of the CDR3 is TGCGCCAGCAGCCAGGTCCGGGGGCAGGATGGCTACACCTTC. Protein: CASSQVRGQDGYTF.

The rearrangement links TRBV7-6 to TRBJ2-1, with TRBD2 matching 15 bases. The CDR3 sequence is 22 residues long. CDR1 and CDR2 (germline): SGHVS, FNYEAQ. The ends lost 5 bases at V and 0 bases at J; junction bases unmatched: 17. The CDR3 DNA reads as TGTGCCAGCAGCCGGACTAGCGGGGGGGCGGGAGCGGGGGCAAGCTCCTACAATGAGCAGTTCTTC. Its protein is CASSRTSGGAGAGASSYNEQFF.

In its sample, this clone was seen once. This chain links TRBV14 with TRBJ2-1; 11 bases match TRBD2. Germline assignment: CDR1 SGHDN and CDR2 FVKESK. The ends lost 1 base at V and 4 bases at J; junction bases unmatched: 3. The CDR3 runs 16 residues. The CDR3 DNA reads as TGTGCCAGCAGCCAAGCCGGGACTAGCGGTTACAATGAGCAGTTCTTC. Its protein product is CASSQAGTSGYNEQFF.

The CDR3 bases are TGTGCCAGCAGCTCCCGGACAGGCGACCAAGAGACCCAGTACTTC. Translation: CASSSRTGDQETQYF. The V gene is TRBV7-9, the J gene TRBJ2-5; TRBD1 aligns across 7 bases. Germline CDR1 and CDR2: SEHNR and FQNEAQ (reference sequence). This CDR3 contains 15 residues. Losses at the gene ends were 4 bases for V and 0 bases for J; bases not matched to a gene: 5.